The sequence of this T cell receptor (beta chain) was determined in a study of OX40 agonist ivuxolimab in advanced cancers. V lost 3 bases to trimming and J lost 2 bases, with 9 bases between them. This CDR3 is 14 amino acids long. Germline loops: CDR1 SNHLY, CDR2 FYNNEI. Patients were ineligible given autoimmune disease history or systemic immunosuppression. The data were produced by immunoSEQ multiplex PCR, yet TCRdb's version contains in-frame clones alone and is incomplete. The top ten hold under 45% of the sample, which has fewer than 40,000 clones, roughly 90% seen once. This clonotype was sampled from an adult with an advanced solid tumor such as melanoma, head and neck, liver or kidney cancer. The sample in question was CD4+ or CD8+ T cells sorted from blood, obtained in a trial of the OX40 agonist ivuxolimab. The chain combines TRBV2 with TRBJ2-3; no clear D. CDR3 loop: CASSEWGPTDTQYF. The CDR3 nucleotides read TGTGCCAGCAGTGAGTGGGGTCCCACAGATACGCAGTATTTT.